Presented here are 4 T cell receptor beta chains from one specimen sequenced in a study of blood T cell repertoires in COVID-19. TCRdb's copy holds only in-frame clones and misses some; the assay was immunoSEQ multiplex PCR. The sample holds 35,000 to 45,000 clones, roughly nine tenths seen once. The specimen sequenced was peripheral blood. Source of these receptors: a man between 50 and 59 years old with COVID-19, enrolled during active disease.

The rearrangement links TRBV9 to TRBJ1-3; no clear D gene. V lost 4 bases, J lost 6 bases, and 14 bases lay in between. The CDR3 sequence is 14 residues long. CDR1 is SGDLS, CDR2 YYNGEE, per germline. CDR3 residues: CASSPKTEINTIYF. The CDR3 nucleotides are TGTGCCAGCAGCCCTAAAACAGAGATAAACACCATATATTTT. Drawing the rest from reference TRBV9 and TRBJ1-3, the complete variable domain is DSGVTQTPKHLITATGQRVTLRCSPRSGDLSVYWYQQSLDQGLQFLIQYYNGEERAKGNILERFSAQQFPDLHSELNLSSLELGDSALYFCASSPKTEINTIYFGEGSWLTVV.

This clone was found once. The chain carries TRBV7-2 and TRBJ1-2, with D maybe TRBD1 (5 bases). The CDR3 has 14 residues. V gave up 1 base and J gave up 5 bases, with 11 bases separating them. CDR1 is SGHTA and CDR2 is FQGNSA in the germline V gene. CDR3 protein: CASSLGGEAYGYTF. The CDR3 DNA reads as TGTGCCAGCAGCTTAGGAGGGGAGGCTTATGGCTACACCTTC.

This chain joins TRBV2 and TRBJ1-6; 7 nucleotides align to TRBD1. The germline CDR1 and CDR2 sequences are SNHLY and FYNNEI. The CDR3 is 15 residues long. V gave up 7 bases and J gave up 7 bases; unmatched junction bases: 10. CDR3 DNA sequence: TGTGCCAGCAACCGGGACAGAGGGCCGAATTCACCCCTCCACTTT. Translation gives CASNRDRGPNSPLHF.

The chain employs TRBV3-1 (or the pseudogene TRBV3-2) and TRBJ2-5; no clear D gene. V dropped 7 bases and J dropped 4 bases, with 22 bases sitting between them. This CDR3 is 16 amino acids long. In germline, CDR1 is LGHDT, CDR2 YNNKEL (reference sequence). In nucleotides, the CDR3 is TGTGCCAGCAACTCCGATAGCCCCATATATGGAGAGACCCAGTACTTC. This codes for CASNSDSPIYGETQYF.